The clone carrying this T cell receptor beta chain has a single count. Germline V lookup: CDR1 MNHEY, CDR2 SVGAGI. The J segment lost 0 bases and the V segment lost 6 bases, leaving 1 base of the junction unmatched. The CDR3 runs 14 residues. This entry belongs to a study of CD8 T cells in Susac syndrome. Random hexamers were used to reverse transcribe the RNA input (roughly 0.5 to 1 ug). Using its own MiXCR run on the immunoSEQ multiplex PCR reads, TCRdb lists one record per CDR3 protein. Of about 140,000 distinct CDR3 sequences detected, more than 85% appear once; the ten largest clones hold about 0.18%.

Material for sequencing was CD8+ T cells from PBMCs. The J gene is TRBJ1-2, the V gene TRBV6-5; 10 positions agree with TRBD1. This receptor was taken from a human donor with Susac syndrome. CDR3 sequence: CASRTGGTNYGYTF. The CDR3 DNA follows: TGTGCCAGCAGGACAGGGGGCACTAACTATGGCTACACCTTC.